This T cell receptor (beta chain) was captured in a study of blood T cell repertoires in COVID-19. The authors' processing: It was from reference gene primer amplification that nucleated cell counts were estimated. The table came from immunoSEQ multiplex PCR; TCRdb's copy has only in-frame clones and leaves some out. V, J and clone size derive from that table, while D and trimming were established from the DNA sequence. The sample has about 230,000 clones; 85% to 90% are singletons. Across about 22 US areas, participants ranged in age from about 18 to 100 years. V lost 6 bases, J lost 4 bases, and 12 bases lay in between. The CDR3 has 13 residues. From germline, CDR1 is MNHEY and CDR2 SVGAGI.

This TCR came from a woman aged 25 to 39 with acute COVID-19. The sample consisted of PBMCs or T cells enriched from blood (not recorded which). The V and J genes are TRBV6-5 and TRBJ1-1, with D tentatively TRBD1 (5 bases). Written as DNA, the CDR3 is TGTGCCAGCAGAGCAGGGTGGGGCACTGAAGCTTTCTTT. Translating it yields CASRAGWGTEAFF.